This is a list of T cell receptor beta chains from one sample in a study of blood T cell repertoires in COVID-19. This table comes from immunoSEQ multiplex PCR, and its TCRdb copy is limited to in-frame clones, with some not included. The data contain fewer than 85,000 clones, around 83% of them singletons. Input material: peripheral blood. These receptors came from an older woman with acute or convalescent COVID-19. CDR3s include the opening cysteine and the closing phenylalanine or tryptophan. D genes are given only for firm matches. Clone size is given for some rows only: seen once, a few or many times, or a class if the clone is expanded.

j_call | v_call | clone_size | d_call | cdr3_aa | cdr3_nt
TRBJ2-3 | TRBV6-1 | - | TRBD2 | CASSERRGANTDTQYF | TGTGCCAGCAGTGAAAGGCGGGGGGCCAACACAGATACGCAGTATTTT
TRBJ2-7 | TRBV2 | - | TRBD1 | CASSLEGQGSYEQYF | TGTGCCAGCAGTCTGGAGGGACAGGGTTCCTACGAGCAGTACTTC
TRBJ2-7 | TRBV5-4 | - | TRBD1 | CASSLGADREYEQYF | TGTGCCAGCAGCTTGGGGGCTGACAGGGAATACGAGCAGTACTTC
TRBJ1-6 | TRBV7-5 | - | - | CARSFLSREAEERISPLHF | TGTGCCAGAAGCTTCCTTTCGCGGGAGGCCGAGGAGAGGATTTCACCCCTCCACTTT
TRBJ2-7 | TRBV6-2/TRBV6-3 | once | TRBD1 | CASSPSTGQATYEQYF | TGTGCCAGCAGCCCTTCCACGGGACAGGCGACCTACGAGCAGTACTTC
TRBJ1-1 | TRBV3-1/TRBV3-2 | few | - | CASSPWGVTTAFF | TGTGCCAGCAGCCCTTGGGGAGTGACGACCGCTTTCTTT
TRBJ2-5 | TRBV3-1/TRBV3-2 | - | TRBD2 | CASSRAGGHETQYF | TGTGCCAGCAGCCGTGCGGGGGGGCACGAGACCCAGTACTTC
TRBJ2-1 | TRBV7-2 | - | - | CASSLNLGGGYNEQFF | TGTGCCAGCAGCCTCAACCTAGGGGGGGGATACAATGAGCAGTTCTTC
TRBJ1-6 | TRBV13 | - | TRBD1 | CASSSNFRGHNSPLHF | TGTGCCAGCAGCTCGAACTTCAGGGGGCACAATTCACCCCTCCACTTT
TRBJ1-2 | TRBV7-6 | - | - | CASSAGLGYTF | TGTGCCAGCAGCGCAGGGTTAGGCTACACCTTC
TRBJ2-7 | TRBV11-2 | - | - | CASSLDTGSYEQYF | TGTGCCAGCAGCTTAGATACGGGTAGCTACGAGCAGTACTTC
TRBJ1-5 | TRBV6-2/TRBV6-3 | - | - | CASSYPSGGSGQPQHF | TGTGCCAGCAGTTACCCCTCCGGGGGTTCGGGACAGCCCCAGCATTTT
TRBJ1-2 | TRBV7-6 | - | TRBD1 | CASSLMGQGNYGYTF | TGTGCCAGCAGCCTCATGGGACAGGGGAACTATGGCTACACCTTC
TRBJ1-2 | TRBV9 | - | - | CASSVDRSYGYTF | TGTGCCAGCAGCGTAGATCGGTCCTATGGCTACACCTTC
TRBJ1-1 | TRBV9 | - | TRBD1 | CASSARDRGKTEAFF | TGTGCCAGCAGTGCTAGGGACAGGGGAAAAACTGAAGCTTTCTTT
TRBJ1-5 | TRBV3-1/TRBV3-2 | - | TRBD1 | CASSQGRGGQPQHF | TGTGCCAGCAGCCAAGGCCGAGGGGGCCAGCCCCAGCATTTT
TRBJ1-5 | TRBV6-1 | - | TRBD1 | CASSGRTGVDSNQPQHF | TGTGCCAGCAGTGGTAGAACAGGGGTGGATAGCAATCAGCCCCAGCATTTT
TRBJ2-3 | TRBV7-3 | - | - | CASSSHGGSVTDTQYF | TGTGCCAGCAGCTCCCATGGGGGGTCGGTTACAGATACGCAGTATTTT
TRBJ1-2 | TRBV7-3 | - | TRBD1 | CASSLTGSTGDYGYTF | TGTGCCAGCAGCTTAACAGGGAGCACAGGGGACTATGGCTACACCTTC
TRBJ2-5 | TRBV5-1 | - | - | CASSLGGRETQYF | TGCGCCAGCAGCTTGGGTGGGCGAGAGACCCAGTACTTC
TRBJ1-1 | TRBV9 | - | - | CASSVGGQLNTEAFF | TGTGCCAGCAGCGTAGGAGGCCAGCTGAACACTGAAGCTTTCTTT
TRBJ2-7 | TRBV4-2 | - | - | CASSQDMGLSYEQYF | TGTGCCAGCAGCCAAGATATGGGCTTGTCCTACGAGCAGTACTTC
TRBJ2-3 | TRBV6-1 | - | - | CASSDRIATDTQYF | TGTGCCAGCAGTGATAGAATAGCGACAGATACGCAGTATTTT
TRBJ1-1 | TRBV12-3/TRBV12-4 | - | - | CASSLAGRDAFF | TGTGCCAGCAGTTTAGCTGGTCGAGATGCTTTCTTT
TRBJ1-5 | TRBV19 | - | TRBD1 | CASRSFGQGGNQPQHF | TGTGCCAGTAGGAGCTTCGGTCAGGGGGGCAATCAGCCCCAGCATTTT
TRBJ2-4 | TRBV5-1 | - | TRBD1 | CASSLGQGGVEGIQYF | TGCGCCAGCAGCTTGGGACAGGGGGGCGTTGAGGGCATTCAGTACTTC
TRBJ2-2 | TRBV3-1/TRBV3-2 | - | TRBD2 | CASSRRLAVAGELFF | TGTGCCAGCAGCCGCAGACTAGCGGTGGCCGGGGAGCTGTTTTTT
TRBJ2-2 | TRBV5-1 | - | - | CASSLHRTGELFF | TGCGCCAGCAGCTTGCACAGGACCGGGGAGCTGTTTTTT
TRBJ2-1 | TRBV9 | - | TRBD2 | CASSIGTSREQFF | TGTGCCAGCAGCATCGGGACTAGTCGAGAGCAGTTCTTC
TRBJ2-3 | TRBV7-2 | - | TRBD1 | CASSRRQPRGPTDTQYF | TGTGCCAGCAGCCGTCGACAACCGAGGGGGCCCACAGATACGCAGTATTTT
TRBJ2-7 | TRBV6-5 | - | TRBD1 | CAGSKDRDYEQYF | TGTGCCGGGTCCAAGGACAGGGACTACGAGCAGTACTTC